The next 10 T cell receptor beta chains were all read from a single sample in a study of PD-L1 blockade in urothelial cancer. Time point described: pretreatment peripheral blood. Using immunoSEQ multiplex PCR, the repertoire was profiled, and TCRdb retains in-frame clones only, with some absent. The data hold under 20,000 clones, with about 88% observed a single time. This specimen consisted of PBMCs, obtained around atezolizumab (anti-PD-L1) treatment. The receptor source for this set is a man in his sixties or seventies with urothelial cancer.

The chain carries TRBV4-1 and TRBJ2-1; maybe TRBD2 (6 bases). Germline V gene data show CDR1 as MGHRA and CDR2 as YSYEKL. V was clipped by 0 bases and J by 3 bases, with 12 bases between them. The CDR3 consists of 16 residues. The CDR3 reads CASSQDRTKLYNEQFF. In DNA form, the CDR3 reads TGCGCCAGCAGCCAAGACCGGACTAAGCTCTACAATGAGCAGTTCTTC.

This clone was seen a single time. CDR3 sequence: CASSYLTEAFF. As DNA, the CDR3 is TGTGCCAGCAGTTACCTCACTGAAGCTTTCTTT. The V gene is TRBV6-6, the J gene TRBJ1-1; no firm D call. V lost 2 bases and J 4 bases, leaving 2 bases between the germline ends. The CDR3 is 11 amino acids. Germline CDR1 is MNHNY and CDR2 is SVGAGI (reference sequence).

V is TRBV6-1 and J is TRBJ2-5; D is ambiguous. This CDR3 is built from 12 residues. Germline V CDR1 and CDR2: MNHNS, SASEGT. V shed 4 bases and J shed 4 bases, with 7 bases lying between them. DNA for the CDR3: TGTGCCAGCAGTGTTCTAGGAGAGACCCAGTACTTC. It translates to CASSVLGETQYF.

The chain uses TRBV4-1 and TRBJ1-2; 12 bases are a match to TRBD1. Germline V gene sequence: CDR1 MGHRA, CDR2 YSYEKL. The CDR3 is 16 residues long. Trimming at V came to 1 base and at J to 8 bases, leaving 8 bases not matched to a gene. The DNA for the CDR3 is TGCGCCAGCAGCCAAGGGGGGACAGGGGGCGCGTACGGCTACACCTTC. It codes for CASSQGGTGGAYGYTF.

This clone was seen a single time. The chain employs TRBV4-1 and TRBJ2-1; perhaps TRBD2 as D (7 bases). The V gene lost 0 bases and the J gene lost 3 bases, with 12 bases spanning the gap. The CDR3 runs to 16 residues. Germline V gene data show CDR1 as MGHRA and CDR2 as YSYEKL. CDR3 amino acids: CASSQDWGGRYNEQFF. In nucleotides, the CDR3 is TGCGCCAGCAGCCAAGATTGGGGGGGCCGCTACAATGAGCAGTTCTTC.

V and J are TRBV28 and TRBJ1-1; D not resolved. The CDR3 sequence is 15 residues long. The ends were cut back, 6 bases at V and 5 bases at J, with 19 bases in the middle. CDR1 and CDR2 (germline): MDHEN, SYDVKM. Here the CDR3 DNA reads TGTGCCAGCAGCCCCTCGAGTGTGGGGAGGACTGAAGCTTTCTTT. It translates to CASSPSSVGRTEAFF.

The chain carries TRBV4-2 and TRBJ2-7; D may be TRBD1 (6 bases). Deletions cut 0 bases from V and 3 bases from J, with 12 bases between. The CDR3 is 15 residues long. The germline V gene encodes CDR1 LGHNA and CDR2 YNFKEQ. The CDR3 DNA reads TGTGCCAGCAGCCAAGAACAGGGTGTCCTCTACGAGCAGTACTTC. This gives the protein CASSQEQGVLYEQYF.

The rearrangement links TRBV28 to TRBJ1-2; D possibly corresponds to TRBD1 (5 bases). The V end was cut by 6 bases, the J end by 0 bases, with 14 bases between. Germline V gene data show CDR1 as MDHEN and CDR2 as SYDVKM. This CDR3 is built from 15 residues. In nucleotides, the CDR3 is TGTGCCAGCAGACCACAGACAGCCGCTAACTATGGCTACACCTTC. Amino acid sequence: CASRPQTAANYGYTF.

The chain uses TRBV4-1 and TRBJ1-4; maybe TRBD1 (6 bases). V gave up 2 bases and J gave up 7 bases, with 14 bases separating them. The CDR3 is 15 residues long. Germline lookup yields CDR1 MGHRA and CDR2 YSYEKL. The CDR3 loop reads CASSQQQGTSEKLFF. CDR3 in DNA: TGCGCCAGCAGCCAACAACAGGGAACGTCTGAAAAACTGTTTTTT.

The J gene is TRBJ1-1, the V gene TRBV15; D not resolved. CDR1 LNHNV and CDR2 YYDKDF come from the germline V gene (reference sequence). V dropped 0 bases and J dropped 2 bases, with 13 bases sitting between them. The CDR3 is made up of 16 amino acids. The CDR3 sequence is CATSRDHLSRNTEAFF. CDR3 nucleotides: TGTGCCACCAGCAGAGATCATCTTAGCAGAAACACTGAAGCTTTCTTT.